What follows are 17 T cell receptor beta chains derived from one specimen sequenced in a study of neoadjuvant anti-PD-1 for oral cavity cancer. The assay was immunoSEQ multiplex PCR, and TCRdb's table has in-frame clones only and misses some. The sample contains 17,000 or so clones, roughly three fifths of which appear only once. Sequencing used PBMCs, obtained before nivolumab (anti-PD-1) treatment. These receptors were obtained from a person aged 35-79 years with oral cavity squamous cell carcinoma.

The chain recombines TRBV11-2 with TRBJ2-1, with 11 bases lining up with TRBD2. Germline loops: CDR1 SGHAT, CDR2 FQNNGV. V shed 5 bases, J shed 5 bases, and the junction held 11 bases outside the gene matches. CDR3 length: 17 amino acids. CDR3 protein: CASSTSLAGGVNNEQFF. CDR3 DNA sequence: TGTGCCAGCAGCACAAGCCTAGCGGGAGGAGTGAACAATGAGCAGTTCTTC. Filled out from reference TRBV11-2 and TRBJ2-1, the complete variable domain reads EAGVAQSPRYKIIEKRQSVAFWCNPISGHATLYWYQQILGQGPKLLIQFQNNGVVDDSQLPKDRFSAERLKGVDSTLKIQPAKLEDSAVYLCASSTSLAGGVNNEQFFGPGTRLTVL.

The CDR3 DNA sequence: TGCGCCAGCAGCCCGGAGGGACGCCAGAGCATGGCTAATGAAAAACTGTTTTTT. Amino acids: CASSPEGRQSMANEKLFF. V is TRBV5-1 and J is TRBJ1-4, with D perhaps matching TRBD1 (5 bases). CDR1 SGHRS and CDR2 YFSETQ come from the germline V gene. V lost 4 bases to trimming and J lost 3 bases, with 22 bases between them. The CDR3 contains 18 residues.

J is TRBJ2-1 and V is TRBV5-8, with unresolved D. The V gene's germline CDR1 is SGHTS and CDR2 YDEGEE. V was clipped by 1 base and J by 2 bases, with 13 bases between them. The CDR3 spans 16 residues. The CDR3 DNA follows: TGTGCCAGCAGCTTGCGACGGACCACCCCCTACAATGAGCAGTTCTTC. This codes for CASSLRRTTPYNEQFF. Supplemented by reference TRBV5-8 and TRBJ2-1, the full variable domain reads EAGVTQSPTHLIKTRGQQATLRCSPISGHTSVYWYQQALGLGLQFLLWYDEGEERNRGNFPPRFSGRQFPNYSSELNVNALELEDSALYLCASSLRRTTPYNEQFFGPGTRLTVL.

This chain connects TRBV14 to TRBJ1-4, with 9 bases fitting TRBD1. V was clipped by 9 bases and J by 8 bases; unmatched bases: 25. The length of the CDR3 is 19 residues. Germline assignment: CDR1 SGHDN and CDR2 FVKESK. CDR3 amino acids: CARIYPGQGRRGLQEKLFF. As DNA, the CDR3 is TGTGCCAGGATTTATCCGGGACAGGGACGGAGGGGGTTACAGGAAAAACTGTTTTTT.

The table lists this clone with a few counts. The rearrangement links TRBV9 to TRBJ1-5; D is uncertain. Germline V gene sequence: CDR1 SGDLS, CDR2 YYNGEE. The CDR3 sequence is 14 residues long. V dropped 0 bases and J dropped 7 bases, with 11 bases sitting between them. CDR3 amino acids: CASSVGGVSQPQHF. DNA for the CDR3: TGTGCCAGCAGCGTAGGGGGTGTCAGCCAGCCCCAGCATTTT.

The genes are TRBV11-1 and TRBJ2-3, with D possibly TRBD2 on 5 matching bases. Trimming pared 3 bases from V and 5 bases from J, leaving 12 bases between. The length of the CDR3 is 14 residues. Germline V gene sequence: CDR1 SGHAT, CDR2 FQDESV (reference sequence). CDR3 residues: CASSFASLGDTQYF. DNA of the CDR3: TGTGCCAGCAGCTTTGCTAGCTTGGGAGATACGCAGTATTTT.

This clone was seen only a few times. The chain joins TRBV4-1 to TRBJ2-7; D gene ambiguous. The length of the CDR3 is 16 residues. V dropped 1 base and J dropped 3 bases, with 16 bases sitting between them. Germline V gene sequence: CDR1 MGHRA, CDR2 YSYEKL. The CDR3 spells CASSQGADSQGYEQYF. CDR3 in DNA: TGCGCCAGCAGCCAAGGGGCGGATAGTCAAGGCTACGAGCAGTACTTC.

The V call is TRBV25-1, the J call TRBJ2-1; 10 bases are a match to TRBD2. This CDR3 contains 15 residues. The germline CDR1 and CDR2 sequences are MGHDK and SYGVNS. V gave up 3 bases and J gave up 6 bases; unmatched junction bases: 5. The CDR3 DNA reads as TGTGCCAGCAGTGAGGCGACTAGCGGGCCCAATGAGCAGTTCTTC. Residues: CASSEATSGPNEQFF.

The V call is TRBV5-1, the J call TRBJ1-4; weak D call: TRBD1 (6 bases). Germline V CDR1 and CDR2: SGHRS, YFSETQ. The CDR3 has 15 residues. Trimming took 0 bases from V and 7 from J, leaving 13 bases between them. The CDR3 here is CASSLAGGAGEKLFF. CDR3 DNA: TGCGCCAGCAGCTTGGCGGGGGGCGCGGGTGAAAAACTGTTTTTT. The entire variable domain, with the rest obtained from reference TRBV5-1 and TRBJ1-4, is as follows: KAGVTQTPRYLIKTRGQQVTLSCSPISGHRSVSWYQQTPGQGLQFLFEYFSETQRNKGNFPGRFSGRQFSNSRSEMNVSTLELGDSALYLCASSLAGGAGEKLFFGSGTQLSVL.

This chain connects TRBV25-1 to TRBJ2-7, with a weak D call TRBD2 (5 bases). The ends were cut back, 4 bases at V and 4 bases at J, with 17 bases in the middle. Germline V lookup: CDR1 MGHDK, CDR2 SYGVNS. This CDR3 is built from 15 residues. CDR3 protein: CASSGEAAPGYEQYF. The CDR3 region has the DNA TGTGCCAGCAGTGGAGAGGCGGCCCCGGGGTACGAGCAGTACTTC.

J is TRBJ1-2 and V is TRBV10-3; perhaps TRBD1 as D (6 bases). This CDR3 has 13 amino acids. Between the trimmed V and J ends, which lost 3 bases and 10 bases, there was a span of 15 bases. The germline V gene has CDR1 ENHRY and CDR2 SYGVKD. CDR3 sequence reads: CAISDSGAGVYTF. CDR3 nucleotide sequence: TGTGCCATCAGTGATTCAGGGGCTGGGGTCTACACCTTC.

The J gene is TRBJ2-1, the V gene TRBV2; TRBD2 agrees at 15 bases. Germline V CDR1 and CDR2: SNHLY, FYNNEI. V dropped 6 bases and J dropped 7; count of bases not matched to a gene: 4. The CDR3 loop spans 15 amino acids. In DNA, the CDR3 is TGTGCCAGCAGAACCGGGACTAGCGGGAGGAATGAGCAGTTCTTC. It codes for CASRTGTSGRNEQFF.

The J gene is TRBJ2-3, the V gene TRBV30; 12 bases line up with TRBD2. Trimming removed 0 bases from V and 4 bases from J; junction bases left unmatched: 5. Per the germline V gene, CDR1 is GTSNPN and CDR2 is SVGIG (reference sequence). The length of the CDR3 is 16 residues. The CDR3 here is CAWSVQASGRADTQYF. In DNA, the CDR3 is TGTGCCTGGAGTGTACAGGCTAGCGGGAGGGCAGATACGCAGTATTTT.

The chain recombines TRBV2 with TRBJ1-4; D possibly corresponds to TRBD1 (6 bases). The CDR3 is 14 residues long. Germline V lookup: CDR1 SNHLY, CDR2 FYNNEI. The V and J ends lost 7 bases and 7 bases respectively, with 16 bases between them. This CDR3 reads CASIDRTGGEKLFF. For the CDR3, the DNA is TGTGCCAGCATTGACAGGACCGGGGGTGAAAAACTGTTTTTT.

The chain carries TRBV5-1 and TRBJ2-7; 7 positions agree with TRBD2. V dropped 0 bases and J dropped 2; count of bases not matched to a gene: 11. The germline V gene encodes CDR1 SGHRS and CDR2 YFSETQ. The CDR3 length is 17 residues. In DNA, the CDR3 is TGCGCCAGCAGCTTGGACTACGGTCGGGGAGGGACCTACGAGCAGTACTTC. Its protein product is CASSLDYGRGGTYEQYF.

This clone appeared a few times. CDR3 nucleotide sequence: TGTGCCAGCAGCTTGACAACGGACCCCGTGTGGGGCTACACCTTC. Amino acids: CASSLTTDPVWGYTF. The V and J genes are TRBV5-4 and TRBJ1-2; no clear D gene. Trimming shortened V by 1 base and J by 8 bases, and 18 bases separated the two germline ends. Germline CDR1 reads SGHNT; CDR2 reads YYREEE (reference sequence). The CDR3 has 15 residues.

Sample share makes this clone medium-sized. V is TRBV10-1 and J is TRBJ2-7; 7 positions match TRBD2. Germline V gene data show CDR1 as WNHNN and CDR2 as SYGVQD (reference sequence). V trimming: 3 bases; J trimming: 2 bases; junction bases outside the gene matches: 10. The CDR3 is made up of 16 amino acids. The CDR3 protein is CASSEGPPTSAYEQYF. For the CDR3, the DNA is TGCGCCAGCAGTGAAGGGCCCCCTACTAGCGCCTACGAGCAGTACTTC.